This is a list of T cell receptor beta chains from one sample in a study of CD8 T cells in ankylosing spondylitis. TCRdb re-analysed the 5' RACE reads in MiXCR, keeping a single row per CDR3 protein. This table holds a few hundred thousand distinct CDR3 sequences, roughly 18% found once. The sequenced sample consisted of blood, either unsorted or a sorted T cell fraction (not recorded which). The receptors here all came from a male donor with ankylosing spondylitis. Each CDR3 is given with its conserved first and last residue. D genes are given only for firm matches. The size entry is marked missing in some rows and otherwise reads once, few, many or a size class.

TGTGCCAGCAGTTTTGGGGGGCGCGGAGGCAATCAGCCCCAGCATTTT	CASSFGGRGGNQPQHF	.	.	TRBV12-3/TRBV12-4	TRBJ1-5
TGTGCCAGCAGCTCCCGTTATACTAGCGGTAGCACAGATACGCAGTATTTT	CASSSRYTSGSTDTQYF	TRBD2	few	TRBV7-3	TRBJ2-3
TGTGCCAGCAGCTTGGGGCTAGCGGAGAACACCGGGGAGCTGTTTTTT	CASSLGLAENTGELFF	TRBD2	.	TRBV5-5	TRBJ2-2
TGTGCCAGCAGCTTAGCTTCAGGGGTTCCGTTCTTC	CASSLASGVPFF	.	few	TRBV7-8	TRBJ2-1
TGCGCCAGCAGCCAAGATTACCGGGCGGGAAACTACAATGAGCAGTTCTTC	CASSQDYRAGNYNEQFF	.	few	TRBV4-3	TRBJ2-1
TGTGCCAGCAGGAAACAAGTCCTAGCGGGATCCTCCTACGAGCAGTACTTC	CASRKQVLAGSSYEQYF	TRBD2	.	TRBV12-3/TRBV12-4	TRBJ2-7
TGTGCCAGCTCACGTGCCACAGGGGCCGACTACGGGCAGTACTTC	CASSRATGADYGQYF	TRBD1	.	TRBV18	TRBJ2-7
TGCAGCGTAGTAGCGGGGAACACCTACAATGAGCAGTTCTTC	CSVVAGNTYNEQFF	TRBD2	many	TRBV29-1	TRBJ2-1
TGCGCCAGCAGCCAAGAAGGTAACTTGGACCCAAAAGCTTTCTTT	CASSQEGNLDPKAFF	.	few	TRBV4-1	TRBJ1-1
TGTGCCAGCAGTTTTGGGGGGCTGGCGGGGCCAGAGACCCAGTACTTC	CASSFGGLAGPETQYF	.	.	TRBV12-3/TRBV12-4	TRBJ2-5
TGCGCCAGCAGCTTGGCCGGACAGGGGATCGACGAGCAGTACTTC	CASSLAGQGIDEQYF	TRBD1	few	TRBV5-1	TRBJ2-7
TGCAGCGCCGCCCGCAATGAGCAGTTCTTC	CSAARNEQFF	.	.	TRBV29-1	TRBJ2-1
TGTGCCACCAGCGAGCGGACGACGAACACCGGGGAGCTGTTTTTT	CATSERTTNTGELFF	.	few	TRBV15	TRBJ2-2
TGTGCCTGGGCCCAGGACAGCTACGAGCAGTACTTC	CAWAQDSYEQYF	.	.	TRBV30	TRBJ2-7